The 11 T cell receptor beta chains in this list originate from one sample, sequenced in a study of blood T cell repertoires in COVID-19. Clones were sequenced by immunoSEQ multiplex PCR, and TCRdb holds only the in-frame ones, with some missing. Of some 400,000 clones listed, roughly 92% are singletons. Material for sequencing was PBMCs or T cells enriched from blood (not recorded which). All receptors derive from a middle-aged woman who had been exposed to COVID-19.

The chain uses TRBV14 and TRBJ2-1; 9 bases map to TRBD2. The V gene's germline CDR1 is SGHDN and CDR2 FVKESK. This CDR3 has 14 amino acids. The V and J ends lost 4 bases and 10 bases, in that order; junction bases with no gene match: 8. The CDR3 nucleotides read TGTGCCAGCAGCCCCATAGCGGGGGCAGGAGAGCAGTTCTTC. It codes for CASSPIAGAGEQFF.

The genes are TRBV30 and TRBJ2-1; D may be TRBD1 (8 bases). Germline CDR1 is GTSNPN and CDR2 is SVGIG (reference sequence). Trimming cost V 0 bases and J 2 bases, with 14 bases left between them. The CDR3 loop spans 16 amino acids. The CDR3 nucleotides read TGTGCCTGGAGTGTACAGGGGGGGGCCGCCTACAATGAGCAGTTCTTC. It translates to CAWSVQGGAAYNEQFF.

The genes are TRBV10-1 and TRBJ2-1; 7 nucleotides agree with TRBD1. The V gene's germline CDR1 is WNHNN and CDR2 SYGVQD (reference sequence). Germline trimming cut 4 bases from V and 4 bases from J; bases unmatched to any gene: 4. The CDR3 contains 14 residues. CDR3 sequence (DNA): TGCGCCAGCAGTGGGACAGGAAAATACAATGAGCAGTTCTTC. Translating gives CASSGTGKYNEQFF.

The V gene is TRBV30, the J gene TRBJ2-1; TRBD2 agrees at 8 bases. The CDR3 has 12 residues. The junction had 3 bases not matched to a gene; V was cut back by 3 bases and J by 8 bases. CDR1 and CDR2 from the germline V gene are GTSNPN and SVGIG (reference sequence). CDR3 protein: CAWSRGGYEQFF. CDR3 sequence (DNA): TGTGCCTGGAGCCGCGGGGGGTATGAGCAGTTCTTC.

This clone appeared a single time. The chain employs TRBV11-3 and TRBJ2-1; D possibly corresponds to TRBD2 (5 bases). V was trimmed by 2 bases and J by 8 bases, leaving 7 bases between them. The CDR3 loop spans 12 amino acids. Germline V CDR1 and CDR2: SGHNT, YENEEA. The CDR3 protein is CASSLRGDEQFF. The CDR3 DNA is TGTGCCAGCAGCTTACGGGGTGATGAGCAGTTCTTC.

J is TRBJ1-1 and V is TRBV30; 7 nucleotides match TRBD1. The CDR3 extends over 15 amino acids. V lost 4 bases and J lost 5; bases outside the gene matches: 13. CDR1 and CDR2 (germline): GTSNPN, SVGIG (reference sequence). The CDR3 is CAWNLQGGPKTEAFF. The CDR3, as DNA: TGTGCCTGGAATCTCCAGGGGGGTCCCAAGACTGAAGCTTTCTTT.

The chain uses TRBV30 and TRBJ1-1; the D is unclear. Trimming removed 1 base from V and 11 bases from J, with 14 bases in between. CDR3 length: 12 amino acids. Germline loops: CDR1 GTSNPN, CDR2 SVGIG (reference sequence). DNA for the CDR3: TGTGCCTGGAGTGAGGATGGAGCTCGGGCTTTCTTT. Translation: CAWSEDGARAFF.

The rearrangement uses TRBV7-8 and TRBJ2-1; 9 positions agree with TRBD2. V lost 2 bases and J lost 5; bases outside the gene matches: 4. CDR1 is SGHVS and CDR2 is FQNEAQ in the germline V gene. CDR3 length equals 15 residues. CDR3 loop: CASSLYLAGNNEQFF. CDR3 nucleotides: TGTGCCAGCAGCTTATACCTAGCGGGGAACAATGAGCAGTTCTTC. The variable domain in full, with the rest retrieved from reference TRBV7-8 and TRBJ2-1, is GAGVSQSPRYKVAKRGQDVALRCDPISGHVSLFWYQQALGQGPEFLTYFQNEAQLDKSGLPSDRFFAERPEGSVSTLKIQRTQQEDSAVYLCASSLYLAGNNEQFFGPGTRLTVL.

The CDR3 DNA reads as TGCGCCAGCAGCCAGGGGGCGAGATCGGATTCACCCCTCCACTTT. Translation: CASSQGARSDSPLHF. This chain links TRBV5-1 with TRBJ1-6; TRBD1 agrees at 8 bases. CDR1 SGHRS and CDR2 YFSETQ come from the germline V gene. The V gene end was trimmed by 4 bases and the J gene end by 8 bases; junction bases not matched to a gene: 8. The CDR3 is 15 amino acids.

This sequence joins TRBV3-1 (or the pseudogene TRBV3-2) and TRBJ2-5; TRBD2 agrees at 8 bases. Germline trimming cut 6 bases from V and 3 bases from J; bases unmatched to any gene: 18. CDR1 and CDR2 (germline): LGHDT, YNNKEL (reference sequence). CDR3 length equals 18 residues. CDR3 amino acids: CASRAPLAGGSSKETQYF. The CDR3, as DNA: TGTGCCAGCAGAGCCCCTCTCGCGGGGGGATCTAGCAAAGAGACCCAGTACTTC.

The V call is TRBV7-9, the J call TRBJ2-4, with D possibly matching TRBD1 (6 bases). Per germline, CDR1 SEHNR and CDR2 FQNEAQ (reference sequence). The CDR3 is 14 amino acids. The V gene lost 1 base and the J gene lost 6 bases, with 10 bases spanning the gap. The CDR3 loop reads CASSLGDTRNIQYF. The CDR3 DNA is TGTGCCAGCAGCTTAGGGGACACTAGAAACATTCAGTACTTC.